The 28 T cell receptor beta chains given below trace back to one sample, sequenced in a study of T-cell reconstitution after alpha-beta-depleted transplantation in children. Unique molecular identifiers were incorporated during preparation of the TCRbeta library. From the PCR reads, TCRdb called clonotypes with MiXCR, one entry per CDR3 protein. The data contain about 610,000 distinct CDR3 sequences, about a quarter of them seen just once; the ten biggest clones take up 36%. The sequences come from PBMCs, collected before TCRalphabeta/CD19-depleted stem cell transplant. These receptors originate from a boy in the first two years of life with Wiskott-Aldrich syndrome, due to receive a stem cell transplant.

The V call is TRBV29-1, the J call TRBJ2-1, with TRBD2 matching 8 bases. CDR1 is SQVTM, CDR2 ANQGSEA, per germline. The CDR3 sequence is 14 residues long. V lost 5 bases to trimming and J lost 9 bases; unmatched junction nucleotides: 12. The CDR3 bases are TGCAGCGTTTATTCCCAGCGGGAGTTAGGTGAGCAGTTCTTC. Translation: CSVYSQRELGEQFF.

The sample holds a few counts of this clonotype. The chain links TRBV12-3 or TRBV12-4 to TRBJ1-2; TRBD1 is a possible D gene (6 bases). Trimming took 3 bases from V and 6 from J, leaving 14 bases between them. There are 14 residues in the CDR3. CDR3 in amino acids: CASSLGRGGNGYTF. CDR3 DNA: TGTGCCAGCAGTTTGGGCAGGGGAGGGAATGGCTACACCTTC.

This clonotype has at least ten counts. The V call is TRBV5-1, the J call TRBJ2-7; D not resolved. The V and J ends lost 0 bases and 3 bases respectively, with 4 bases between them. This CDR3 has 12 amino acids. The germline V gene has CDR1 SGHRS and CDR2 YFSETQ. The CDR3 reads CASSLVGYEQYF. CDR3 coding DNA: TGCGCCAGCAGCTTGGTGGGCTACGAGCAGTACTTC.

This clonotype appeared a few times. The chain recombines TRBV20-1 with TRBJ1-1, with D perhaps matching TRBD1 (5 bases). V was trimmed by 7 bases and J by 0 bases, leaving 18 bases between them. The V gene's germline CDR1 is DFQATT and CDR2 SNEGSKA (reference sequence). The length of the CDR3 is 15 residues. CDR3 region: CSGGRGGPVNTEAFF. In DNA form, the CDR3 reads TGCAGTGGGGGGAGAGGAGGGCCAGTGAACACTGAAGCTTTCTTT.

The chain uses TRBV10-3 and TRBJ2-2; 15 bases are shared with TRBD2. CDR1 and CDR2 from the germline V gene are ENHRY and SYGVKD. V shed 2 bases and J 8 bases; nucleotides not matched to a gene: 6. This CDR3 has 17 residues. This CDR3 reads CAISEPSGTSGRGELFF. For the CDR3, the DNA is TGTGCCATCAGTGAGCCCTCCGGGACTAGCGGGAGGGGGGAGCTGTTTTTT.

Here the CDR3 DNA reads TGCAGTCCGCGGGGGAGGGGGTCCACAGATACGCAGTATTTT. As protein: CSPRGRGSTDTQYF. This chain links TRBV20-1 with TRBJ2-3, with D possibly TRBD2 on 7 matching bases. V lost 8 bases and J 2 bases, leaving 17 bases between the germline ends. This CDR3 contains 14 residues. CDR1 is DFQATT and CDR2 is SNEGSKA in the germline V gene (reference sequence).

The chain recombines TRBV11-2 with TRBJ2-5; 13 nucleotides line up with TRBD2. Unmatched junction bases numbered 14, after V lost 6 bases and J lost 4 bases. Germline V lookup: CDR1 SGHAT, CDR2 FQNNGV. The CDR3 loop spans 18 amino acids. The CDR3 loop reads CASRSGTSGMLFLETQYF. The CDR3 nucleotides are TGTGCCAGCAGGTCCGGGACTAGCGGGATGTTGTTTTTAGAGACCCAGTACTTC.

This sequence joins TRBV4-1 and TRBJ1-1, with D possibly matching TRBD1 (5 bases). Germline V gene data show CDR1 as MGHRA and CDR2 as YSYEKL. Deletions cut 0 bases from V and 0 bases from J, with 8 bases between. The CDR3 covers 15 residues. The CDR3 region has the DNA TGCGCCAGCAGCCAAGATGGGGGTCTGAACACTGAAGCTTTCTTT. Its protein product is CASSQDGGLNTEAFF.

This clonotype came up a few times. The rearrangement joins TRBV3-1 to TRBJ1-4; unclear D gene. This CDR3 has 14 residues. V was shortened by 0 bases and J by 8 bases, with 10 bases between the two germline ends. CDR1 and CDR2 from the germline V gene are LGHDT and YNNKEL (reference sequence). The CDR3 coding sequence is TGTGCCAGCAGCCAAGATCGGACGACCGAAAAACTGTTTTTT. It is translated as CASSQDRTTEKLFF.

There are a few counts of this clonotype. This rearrangement joins TRBV27 to TRBJ2-6; a weak D match, TRBD2 (6 bases). The CDR3 covers 15 residues. CDR1 and CDR2 from the germline V gene are MNHEY and SMNVEV (reference sequence). V was cut by 5 bases and J by 4 bases, with 12 bases left in between. CDR3 protein: CASSGRLGGANVLTF. CDR3 in DNA: TGTGCCAGCAGTGGAAGACTAGGCGGGGCCAACGTCCTGACTTTC.

This clonotype occurred a few times. The rearrangement links TRBV6-1 to TRBJ2-5; 8 bases map to TRBD2. V lost 3 bases to trimming and J lost 5 bases; unmatched junction nucleotides: 11. This CDR3 has 16 amino acids. In germline, CDR1 is MNHNS, CDR2 SASEGT. In DNA, the CDR3 is TGTGCCAGCAGTGAGGGGACCGGACTAGCTTTTGAGACCCAGTACTTC. The encoded protein is CASSEGTGLAFETQYF.

This clonotype was observed a few times. The chain is built from TRBV4-1 and TRBJ2-3; no definite D call. The V end lost 0 bases, the J end lost 9 bases, and 7 bases lay between the germline ends. Germline V lookup: CDR1 MGHRA, CDR2 YSYEKL. The CDR3 extends over 12 amino acids. As DNA, the CDR3 is TGCGCCAGCAGCCAAGAGGATAGGACGCAGTATTTT. This gives the protein CASSQEDRTQYF.

V and J are TRBV20-1 and TRBJ1-1, with 7 nucleotides matching TRBD1. J was trimmed by 6 bases and V by 3 bases; bases with no gene match: 7. This CDR3 is built from 13 residues. Germline V lookup: CDR1 DFQATT, CDR2 SNEGSKA (reference sequence). The CDR3 loop is CSARDRRGAEAFF. In DNA, the CDR3 is TGCAGTGCTAGGGACCGCAGGGGGGCTGAAGCTTTCTTT.

This clonotype was seen a few times. This chain joins TRBV4-1 and TRBJ2-5; the D gene is possibly TRBD2 (6 bases). Germline-derived CDR1 and CDR2 are MGHRA and YSYEKL. Deletions cut 1 base from V and 1 base from J, with 7 bases between. The CDR3 runs 14 residues. CDR3 bases: TGCGCCAGCAGCCAAGTGGGAGGCCAAGAGACCCAGTACTTC. Its translation: CASSQVGGQETQYF.

This chain uses TRBV11-2 with TRBJ1-1; 7 nucleotides line up with TRBD1. CDR1 is SGHAT and CDR2 is FQNNGV in the germline V gene. V shed 4 bases, J shed 5 bases, and the junction held 4 bases outside the gene matches. The CDR3 extends over 13 amino acids. CDR3 in amino acids: CASSSARGTEAFF. The CDR3 region has the DNA TGTGCCAGCAGCTCCGCCAGGGGGACTGAAGCTTTCTTT. Using reference TRBV11-2 and TRBJ1-1 for the parts outside the CDR3, the full variable domain is EAGVAQSPRYKIIEKRQSVAFWCNPISGHATLYWYQQILGQGPKLLIQFQNNGVVDDSQLPKDRFSAERLKGVDSTLKIQPAKLEDSAVYLCASSSARGTEAFFGQGTRLTVV.

This clonotype appeared a few times. V and J are TRBV2 and TRBJ1-4; 8 bases agree with TRBD1. The trim removed 7 bases at V and 10 bases at J, leaving 11 bases unmatched. Germline-derived CDR1 and CDR2 are SNHLY and FYNNEI. CDR3 size: 14 residues. The CDR3 loop reads CASTKDRDPAKLFF. The CDR3, as DNA: TGTGCCAGCACTAAGGACAGGGATCCCGCAAAACTGTTTTTT.

The table lists this clonotype with a few counts. The DNA for the CDR3 is TGCGCCAGCAGCTGGGGACTAGGTCTCAATGAGCAGTTCTTC. It is translated as CASSWGLGLNEQFF. V is TRBV5-1 and J is TRBJ2-1; 8 positions agree with TRBD2. Trimming cost V 3 bases and J 6 bases; bases outside gene matches: 5. This CDR3 has 14 residues. Germline lookup yields CDR1 SGHRS and CDR2 YFSETQ.

This clonotype was detected only a few times. The chain links TRBV10-3 to TRBJ2-1; TRBD2 agrees at 8 bases. After removal of 5 bases from V and 4 bases from J, the junction contained 10 bases not matched to a gene. Germline CDR1 and CDR2: ENHRY and SYGVKD. The CDR3 covers 16 residues. CDR3 loop: CAISQPGLAGYNEQFF. Written as DNA, the CDR3 is TGTGCCATCAGTCAGCCGGGGCTAGCGGGTTACAATGAGCAGTTCTTC.

This chain joins TRBV11-2 and TRBJ2-1; TRBD2 agrees at 9 bases. Germline lookup yields CDR1 SGHAT and CDR2 FQNNGV. This CDR3 comprises 16 residues. V shed 2 bases and J 2 bases; nucleotides not matched to a gene: 4. CDR3 in amino acids: CASSLLTSGPYNEQFF. CDR3 bases: TGTGCCAGCAGCTTACTCACTAGCGGGCCCTACAATGAGCAGTTCTTC.

This clonotype was recorded a few times. The genes are TRBV20-1 and TRBJ2-7; D may be TRBD2 (5 bases). V lost 4 bases to trimming and J lost 7 bases, with 11 bases between them. There are 11 residues in the CDR3. CDR1 and CDR2 from the germline V gene are DFQATT and SNEGSKA (reference sequence). Written as DNA, the CDR3 is TGCAGTGCTACCGAGTCGGGGGAGCAGTACTTC. Translating gives CSATESGEQYF.

The table lists this clonotype with a few counts. The chain links TRBV20-1 to TRBJ2-7; TRBD2 aligns across 9 bases. Germline V lookup: CDR1 DFQATT, CDR2 SNEGSKA (reference sequence). V gave up 0 bases and J gave up 3 bases; unmatched junction bases: 6. The CDR3 loop spans 15 amino acids. The CDR3 DNA sequence: TGCAGTGCTAGAGATAAAGCGGGAGGAATCTACGAGCAGTACTTC. Its protein is CSARDKAGGIYEQYF.

This clonotype was counted between two and nine times. The gene calls are TRBV20-1 and TRBJ2-3, with D possibly being TRBD1 or TRBD2 (5 bases each). V dropped 5 bases and J dropped 4 bases, with 19 bases sitting between them. The CDR3 length is 15 residues. Germline loops: CDR1 DFQATT, CDR2 SNEGSKA (reference sequence). The CDR3 loop reads CSAGGEGPSADTQYF. The DNA of the CDR3 is TGCAGTGCTGGGGGAGAGGGACCCAGCGCAGATACGCAGTATTTT.

The table lists this clonotype with a few counts. V usage is TRBV5-1 and J usage is TRBJ2-7, with D tentatively TRBD1 (6 bases). The CDR3 loop spans 15 amino acids. V was clipped by 1 base and J by 2 bases, with 13 bases between them. Germline CDR1 is SGHRS and CDR2 is YFSETQ. The CDR3 here is CASSLTRGSAYEQYF. CDR3 DNA sequence: TGCGCCAGCAGCTTGACCAGGGGTTCCGCCTACGAGCAGTACTTC.

This clonotype has just a few counts. The chain joins TRBV20-1 to TRBJ2-5; no reliable D call. V was pared by 3 bases and J by 3 bases, with 8 bases between. This CDR3 has 12 residues. CDR1 is DFQATT and CDR2 is SNEGSKA in the germline V gene (reference sequence). The CDR3, as DNA: TGCAGTGCTAGTCTGGCAGAAGAGACCCAGTACTTC. This sequence encodes CSASLAEETQYF.

The J gene is TRBJ2-7, the V gene TRBV3-1; 11 bases agree with TRBD2. The ends lost 4 bases at V and 6 bases at J; junction bases unmatched: 14. Germline lookup yields CDR1 LGHDT and CDR2 YNNKEL (reference sequence). This CDR3 is built from 17 residues. The CDR3 DNA sequence: TGTGCCAGCAGCCGGGGCAATAGCGGGAGGGCCGCGTGCGAGCAGTACTTC. Amino acid sequence: CASSRGNSGRAACEQYF.

This clonotype was detected only a few times. The chain joins TRBV2 to TRBJ2-7; D is undetermined. Trimming removed 8 bases from V and 0 bases from J, with 14 bases in between. Germline CDR1 reads SNHLY; CDR2 reads FYNNEI. The CDR3 has 14 residues. The CDR3 loop reads CASQEARNSYEQYF. The DNA for the CDR3 is TGTGCCAGCCAAGAGGCGAGGAACTCCTACGAGCAGTACTTC.

The V call is TRBV24-1, the J call TRBJ1-2; 9 bases are a match to TRBD1. The CDR3 is 14 residues long. The junction had 0 bases not matched to a gene; V was cut back by 3 bases and J by 2 bases. Germline CDR1 KGHDR, CDR2 SFDVKD. The CDR3 reads CATSDGQGNYGYTF. CDR3 coding DNA: TGTGCCACCAGTGATGGACAGGGGAACTATGGCTACACCTTC.

This clonotype was observed many times. V usage is TRBV3-1 and J usage is TRBJ2-7, with D unclear. CDR1 is LGHDT and CDR2 is YNNKEL in the germline V gene (reference sequence). CDR3 length: 13 residues. Between the trimmed V and J ends, which lost 2 bases and 1 base, there was a span of 6 bases. CDR3 region: CASSQQWSYEQYF. DNA for the CDR3: TGTGCCAGCAGCCAACAGTGGTCCTACGAGCAGTACTTC.